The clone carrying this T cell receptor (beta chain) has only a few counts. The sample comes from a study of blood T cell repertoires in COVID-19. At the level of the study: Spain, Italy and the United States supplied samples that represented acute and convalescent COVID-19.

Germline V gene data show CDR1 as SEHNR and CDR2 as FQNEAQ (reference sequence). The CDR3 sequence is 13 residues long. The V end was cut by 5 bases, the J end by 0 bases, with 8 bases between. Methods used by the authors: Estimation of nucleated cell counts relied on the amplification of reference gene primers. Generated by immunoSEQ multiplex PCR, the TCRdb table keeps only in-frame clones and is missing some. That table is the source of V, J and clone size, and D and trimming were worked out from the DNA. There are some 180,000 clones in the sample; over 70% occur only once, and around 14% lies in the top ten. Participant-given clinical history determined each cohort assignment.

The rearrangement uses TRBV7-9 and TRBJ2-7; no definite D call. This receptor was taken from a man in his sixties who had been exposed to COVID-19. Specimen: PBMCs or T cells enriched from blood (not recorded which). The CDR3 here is CASSRVSSYEQYF. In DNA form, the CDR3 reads TGTGCCAGCAGCCGGGTTAGCTCCTACGAGCAGTACTTC.